This entry describes one T cell receptor (beta chain). Its antigen is still unknown. The source of the sample is a study of T cell clones after liver transplantation. The overall study: Draws occurred before transplant, before withdrawal, and after complete or failed withdrawal.

Some clones are missing from TCRdb's copy, which holds only in-frame ones; the method was immunoSEQ multiplex PCR. The sample has tens of thousands of clones, roughly 90% seen once; the top ten hold under 3.5%. Whole-study results and caveats: In a couple of subjects, few donor cells limited the measurable donor-reactive repertoire. Graft donor-reactive T cells possibly entered the graft instead of undergoing deletion.

The CDR3 length is 13 residues. The germline V gene encodes CDR1 SQVTM and CDR2 ANQGSEA. After removal of 7 bases from V and 5 bases from J, the junction contained 8 bases not matched to a gene. The chain uses TRBV29-1 and TRBJ1-2, with TRBD1 matching 9 bases. Sequences were derived from CD4+ T cells from blood, sampled before liver transplant. This receptor was taken from a human donor who received a liver transplant. In DNA form, the CDR3 reads TGCAGCGCCTTGACACAGGGGGCTTATGGCTACACCTTC. Translated, it gives CSALTQGAYGYTF.